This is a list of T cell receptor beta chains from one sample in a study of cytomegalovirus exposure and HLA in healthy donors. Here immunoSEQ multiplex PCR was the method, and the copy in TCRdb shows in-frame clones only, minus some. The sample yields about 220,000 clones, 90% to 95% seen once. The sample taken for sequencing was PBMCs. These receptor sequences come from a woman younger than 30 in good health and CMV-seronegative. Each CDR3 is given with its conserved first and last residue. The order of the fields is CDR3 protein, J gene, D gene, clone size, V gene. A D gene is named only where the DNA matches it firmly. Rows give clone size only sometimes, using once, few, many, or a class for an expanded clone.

cdr3_aa: CASSQEQANTEAFF
j_call: TRBJ1-1
d_call: .
clone_size: .
v_call: TRBV4-1

cdr3_aa: CASTERVLGYGYTF
j_call: TRBJ1-2
d_call: .
clone_size: .
v_call: TRBV2

cdr3_aa: CAWSPDPPGGEQFF
j_call: TRBJ2-1
d_call: .
clone_size: .
v_call: TRBV30

cdr3_aa: CATSRETGNYEQYF
j_call: TRBJ2-7
d_call: TRBD1
clone_size: .
v_call: TRBV15

cdr3_aa: CASSLRGGSTSGRSYSYEQYF
j_call: TRBJ2-7
d_call: TRBD2
clone_size: .
v_call: TRBV27

cdr3_aa: CASSPRGVGGLKEKLFF
j_call: TRBJ1-4
d_call: .
clone_size: .
v_call: TRBV7-9

cdr3_aa: CAWRREGGGKRDGYTF
j_call: TRBJ1-2
d_call: .
clone_size: .
v_call: TRBV30

cdr3_aa: CAWSVGGAPSTEAFF
j_call: TRBJ1-1
d_call: .
clone_size: .
v_call: TRBV30

cdr3_aa: CASSYGVAGTEAFF
j_call: TRBJ1-1
d_call: .
clone_size: .
v_call: TRBV6-5

cdr3_aa: CASSARDSAYNEQFF
j_call: TRBJ2-1
d_call: .
clone_size: .
v_call: TRBV5-8

cdr3_aa: CASSKGTQGLAGPTYEQYF
j_call: TRBJ2-7
d_call: .
clone_size: .
v_call: TRBV21-1

cdr3_aa: CASWGRLYGYTF
j_call: TRBJ1-2
d_call: .
clone_size: .
v_call: TRBV19

cdr3_aa: CASSVAAGGGYTF
j_call: TRBJ1-2
d_call: TRBD1
clone_size: .
v_call: TRBV9

cdr3_aa: CSVEGWAPNEKLFF
j_call: TRBJ1-4
d_call: .
clone_size: .
v_call: TRBV29-1

cdr3_aa: CASSHTSGNRLTYEQYF
j_call: TRBJ2-7
d_call: TRBD2
clone_size: once
v_call: TRBV27

cdr3_aa: CASSPPGPRLDEQYF
j_call: TRBJ2-7
d_call: .
clone_size: .
v_call: TRBV18

cdr3_aa: CAWSPAGQGVADTQYF
j_call: TRBJ2-3
d_call: TRBD1
clone_size: .
v_call: TRBV30

cdr3_aa: CASTDRQGGSGYTF
j_call: TRBJ1-2
d_call: TRBD1
clone_size: .
v_call: TRBV28

cdr3_aa: CASSRAGSGSRHEQYF
j_call: TRBJ2-7
d_call: TRBD2
clone_size: .
v_call: TRBV7-8

cdr3_aa: CASSFGESRSPLHF
j_call: TRBJ1-6
d_call: .
clone_size: .
v_call: TRBV5-1

cdr3_aa: CASSFWAGNTEAFF
j_call: TRBJ1-1
d_call: .
clone_size: .
v_call: TRBV5-4

cdr3_aa: CASSLWGNSASSYNSPLHF
j_call: TRBJ1-6
d_call: .
clone_size: once
v_call: TRBV27

cdr3_aa: CSVLGGQGRTEAFF
j_call: TRBJ1-1
d_call: TRBD1
clone_size: .
v_call: TRBV29-1

cdr3_aa: CASKGGAVDEQYF
j_call: TRBJ2-7
d_call: .
clone_size: .
v_call: TRBV19

cdr3_aa: CASSLAGLALYNEQFF
j_call: TRBJ2-1
d_call: TRBD2
clone_size: .
v_call: TRBV7-9

cdr3_aa: CASRTGRGAEAFF
j_call: TRBJ1-1
d_call: .
clone_size: .
v_call: TRBV30

cdr3_aa: CASSLADSYEQYF
j_call: TRBJ2-7
d_call: .
clone_size: .
v_call: TRBV7-9

cdr3_aa: CAWAGQDNSPLHF
j_call: TRBJ1-6
d_call: TRBD1
clone_size: .
v_call: TRBV30

cdr3_aa: CASRPTGYYGYTF
j_call: TRBJ1-2
d_call: .
clone_size: .
v_call: TRBV6-5

cdr3_aa: CASSLSGGSDGYTF
j_call: TRBJ1-2
d_call: .
clone_size: .
v_call: TRBV27

cdr3_aa: CASQGGTGEQYF
j_call: TRBJ2-7
d_call: TRBD1
clone_size: .
v_call: TRBV6-1

cdr3_aa: CASIRRGTSGSKTYEQYF
j_call: TRBJ2-7
d_call: TRBD2
clone_size: .
v_call: TRBV2

cdr3_aa: CASSPGQAGIQPQHF
j_call: TRBJ1-5
d_call: TRBD1
clone_size: .
v_call: TRBV5-1

cdr3_aa: CASSLRGHSGNTIYF
j_call: TRBJ1-3
d_call: .
clone_size: .
v_call: TRBV5-8

cdr3_aa: CASSLETGASVYGYTF
j_call: TRBJ1-2
d_call: .
clone_size: .
v_call: TRBV7-9

cdr3_aa: CASSHTRNNQPQHF
j_call: TRBJ1-5
d_call: .
clone_size: .
v_call: TRBV6-1

cdr3_aa: CASKGNENIQYF
j_call: TRBJ2-4
d_call: .
clone_size: .
v_call: TRBV30

cdr3_aa: CASSFLRGNAEAFF
j_call: TRBJ1-1
d_call: .
clone_size: .
v_call: TRBV5-8

cdr3_aa: CATSRDQGLATDTQYF
j_call: TRBJ2-3
d_call: TRBD2
clone_size: .
v_call: TRBV15

cdr3_aa: CASAEGQDSNQPQHF
j_call: TRBJ1-5
d_call: TRBD1
clone_size: .
v_call: TRBV6-1